The rows below give T cell receptor beta chains drawn from one sample of a study of somatic mutations in cytotoxic T cells in rheumatoid arthritis. The protocol was immunoSEQ multiplex PCR, while the TCRdb copy is restricted to in-frame clones and leaves out a portion. Of under 30,000 clones in the sample, approximately 73% were seen once. The sample comprised CD8+ T cells sorted from blood. Source of these receptors: a woman between 18 and 29 years old in good health. Both conserved end residues are trimmed from each CDR3.

J: TRBJ2-7
V: TRBV27
CDR3: ASSLSLAGKSYEQY

J: TRBJ1-6
V: TRBV19
CDR3: ASRAGTHNSPLH

J: TRBJ1-2
V: TRBV10-3
CDR3: AISPGTAYGYT

J: TRBJ1-2
V: TRBV30
CDR3: AWSPPGGGYGYT

J: TRBJ2-2
V: TRBV13
CDR3: ASSLRAETVTGELF

J: TRBJ1-2
V: TRBV21-1
CDR3: ASSSSRDGYT

J: TRBJ1-3
V: TRBV11-2
CDR3: ASSLGGSGNTIY

J: TRBJ2-7
V: TRBV6-5
CDR3: ASSWGGEGTDEQY

J: TRBJ2-5
V: TRBV28
CDR3: ASSSIQGKETQY

J: TRBJ2-1
V: TRBV10-2
CDR3: ASTPGLAAGNEQF

J: TRBJ2-5
V: TRBV7-9
CDR3: ASSSPGGQETQY

J: TRBJ1-2
V: TRBV6-6
CDR3: ASTLGQGAIGYT

J: TRBJ2-7
V: TRBV19
CDR3: ASSIGGSYEQY

J: TRBJ1-4
V: TRBV7-9
CDR3: ASTLLGSGEKLF

J: TRBJ2-5
V: TRBV9
CDR3: ASSVDVGGLETQY

J: TRBJ2-7
V: TRBV11-1
CDR3: ASSSGLAGASEQY

J: TRBJ2-6
V: TRBV5-7
CDR3: ASGVHRVQSRANVLT

J: TRBJ1-1
V: TRBV30
CDR3: AWGDTRAAGGTEAF

J: TRBJ1-1
V: TRBV27
CDR3: ASSFGHGEAFRGDTEAF

J: TRBJ2-1
V: TRBV6-5
CDR3: ASSHPSGGYNEQF

J: TRBJ1-1
V: TRBV16
CDR3: ASSQERAEAF

J: TRBJ2-5
V: TRBV27
CDR3: ASSLGQTQY

J: TRBJ2-7
V: TRBV7-9
CDR3: ASSLSREPYEQY

J: TRBJ2-2
V: TRBV7-2
CDR3: ASSLVLVGANTGELF

J: TRBJ2-7
V: TRBV19
CDR3: ASSRGTHYEQY

J: TRBJ1-5
V: TRBV7-9
CDR3: ASSFYGSNQPQH

J: TRBJ2-3
V: TRBV18
CDR3: ASSPAVSTDTQY

J: TRBJ1-2
V: TRBV7-9
CDR3: ASSLTDRADGYT